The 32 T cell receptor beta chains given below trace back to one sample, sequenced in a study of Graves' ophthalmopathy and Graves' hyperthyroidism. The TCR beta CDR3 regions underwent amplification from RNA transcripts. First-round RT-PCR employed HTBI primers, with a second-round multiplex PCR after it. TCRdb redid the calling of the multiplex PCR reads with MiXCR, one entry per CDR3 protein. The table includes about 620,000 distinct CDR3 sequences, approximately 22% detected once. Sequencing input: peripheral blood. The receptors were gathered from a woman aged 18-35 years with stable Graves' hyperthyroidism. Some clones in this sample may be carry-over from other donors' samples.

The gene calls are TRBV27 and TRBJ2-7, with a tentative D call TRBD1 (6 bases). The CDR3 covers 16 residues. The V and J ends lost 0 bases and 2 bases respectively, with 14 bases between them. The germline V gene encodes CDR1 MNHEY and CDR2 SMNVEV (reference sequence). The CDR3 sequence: CASSLSIGDKPYEQYF. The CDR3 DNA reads TGTGCCAGCAGTTTATCAATTGGGGACAAGCCCTACGAGCAGTACTTC.

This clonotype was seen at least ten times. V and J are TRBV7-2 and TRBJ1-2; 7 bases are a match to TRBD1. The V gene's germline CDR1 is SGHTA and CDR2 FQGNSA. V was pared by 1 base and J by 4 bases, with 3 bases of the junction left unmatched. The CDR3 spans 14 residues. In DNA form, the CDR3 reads TGTGCCAGCAGCTTAGAGGGACAGTTCTATGGCTACACCTTC. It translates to CASSLEGQFYGYTF.

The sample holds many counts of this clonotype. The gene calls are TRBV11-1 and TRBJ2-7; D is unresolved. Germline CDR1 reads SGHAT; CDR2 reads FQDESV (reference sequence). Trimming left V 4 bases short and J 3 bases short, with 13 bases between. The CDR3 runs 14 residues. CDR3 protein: CASSWSRQSYEQYF. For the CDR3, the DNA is TGTGCCAGCAGCTGGTCTCGGCAGAGCTACGAGCAGTACTTC.

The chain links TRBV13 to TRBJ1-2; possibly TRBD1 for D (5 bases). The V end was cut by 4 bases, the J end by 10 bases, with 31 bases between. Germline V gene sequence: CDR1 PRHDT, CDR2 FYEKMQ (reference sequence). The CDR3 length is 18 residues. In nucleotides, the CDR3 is TGTGCCAGCAGCTCATACCACCCGCGATGGGACGAAAGCCCTTACTACACCTTC. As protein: CASSSYHPRWDESPYYTF.

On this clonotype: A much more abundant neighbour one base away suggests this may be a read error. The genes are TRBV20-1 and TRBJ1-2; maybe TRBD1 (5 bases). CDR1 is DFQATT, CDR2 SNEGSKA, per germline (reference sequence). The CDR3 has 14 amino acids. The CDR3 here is CCASARVNEDGYTF. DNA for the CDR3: TGCTGTGCTAGCGCCAGGGTTAACGAGGATGGCTACACCTTC.

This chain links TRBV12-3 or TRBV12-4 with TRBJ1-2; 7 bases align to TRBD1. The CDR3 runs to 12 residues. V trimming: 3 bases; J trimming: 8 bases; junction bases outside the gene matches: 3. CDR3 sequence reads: CASSFTTGGYTF. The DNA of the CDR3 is TGTGCCAGCAGTTTCACGACAGGGGGCTACACCTTC.

CDR3 sequence: CASSTSSVAGQETQYF. CDR3 in DNA: TGTGCCAGCAGCACCTCCTCGGTAGCGGGACAAGAGACCCAGTACTTC. This chain uses TRBV5-5 with TRBJ2-5, with 8 nucleotides matching TRBD2. Germline CDR1 SGHKS, CDR2 YYEKEE (reference sequence). This CDR3 contains 16 residues. V lost 4 bases to trimming and J lost 2 bases; unmatched junction nucleotides: 10.

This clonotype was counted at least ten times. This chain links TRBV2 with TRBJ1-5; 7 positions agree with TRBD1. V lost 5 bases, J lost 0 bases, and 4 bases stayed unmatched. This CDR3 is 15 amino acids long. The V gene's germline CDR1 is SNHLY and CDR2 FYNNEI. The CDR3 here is CASSLDRASNQPQHF. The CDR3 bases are TGTGCCAGCAGTCTTGACAGGGCTAGCAATCAGCCCCAGCATTTT. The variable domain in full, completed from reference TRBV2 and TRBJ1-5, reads EPEVTQTPSHQVTQMGQEVILRCVPISNHLYFYWYRQILGQKVEFLVSFYNNEISEKSEIFDDQFSVERPDGSNFTLKIRSTKLEDSAMYFCASSLDRASNQPQHFGDGTRLSIL.

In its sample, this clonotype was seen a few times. The CDR3 bases are TGCGCCAGCAGCTCAACGGCGGGTAACACTGAAGCTTTCTTT. This codes for CASSSTAGNTEAFF. The chain employs TRBV5-1 and TRBJ1-1; D not certain. Trimming shortened V by 3 bases and J by 2 bases, and 11 bases separated the two germline ends. CDR1 and CDR2 (germline): SGHRS, YFSETQ. This CDR3 is built from 14 residues.

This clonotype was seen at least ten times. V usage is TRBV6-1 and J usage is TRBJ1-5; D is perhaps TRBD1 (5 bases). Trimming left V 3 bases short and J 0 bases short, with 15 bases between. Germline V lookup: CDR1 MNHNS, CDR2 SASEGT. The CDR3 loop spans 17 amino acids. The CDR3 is CASSDQGVKFSNQPQHF. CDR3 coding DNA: TGTGCCAGCAGTGATCAGGGTGTCAAATTTAGCAATCAGCCCCAGCATTTT.

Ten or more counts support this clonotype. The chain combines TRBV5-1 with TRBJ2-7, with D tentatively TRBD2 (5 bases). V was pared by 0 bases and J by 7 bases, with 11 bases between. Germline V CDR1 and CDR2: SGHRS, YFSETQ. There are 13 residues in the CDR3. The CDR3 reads CASSLVVTGEQYF. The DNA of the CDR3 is TGCGCCAGCAGCTTGGTGGTCACGGGAGAGCAGTACTTC.

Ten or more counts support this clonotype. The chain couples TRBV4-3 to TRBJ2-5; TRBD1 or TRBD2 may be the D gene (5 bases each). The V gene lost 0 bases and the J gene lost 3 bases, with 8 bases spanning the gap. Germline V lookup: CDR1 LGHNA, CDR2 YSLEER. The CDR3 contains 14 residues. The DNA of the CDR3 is TGCGCCAGCAGCCAAGATCTGGGGGAAGAGACCCAGTACTTC. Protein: CASSQDLGEETQYF.

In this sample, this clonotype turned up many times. The CDR3 region is CASSFGERAFF. The CDR3 bases are TGCGCCAGCAGTTTCGGGGAGAGGGCTTTCTTT. J is TRBJ1-1 and V is TRBV5-1; D uncertain. Trimming took 5 bases from V and 11 from J, leaving 13 bases between them. From germline, CDR1 is SGHRS and CDR2 YFSETQ. The CDR3 runs to 11 residues.

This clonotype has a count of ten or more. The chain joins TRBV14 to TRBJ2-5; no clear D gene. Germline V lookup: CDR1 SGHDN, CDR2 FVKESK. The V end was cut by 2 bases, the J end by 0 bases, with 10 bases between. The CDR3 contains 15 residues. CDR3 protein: CASSQRQLYQETQYF. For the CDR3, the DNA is TGTGCCAGCAGCCAACGGCAGCTGTACCAAGAGACCCAGTACTTC. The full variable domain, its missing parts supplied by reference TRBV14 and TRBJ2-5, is EAGVTQFPSHSVIEKGQTVTLRCDPISGHDNLYWYRRVMGKEIKFLLHFVKESKQDESGMPNNRFLAERTGGTYSTLKVQPAELEDSGVYFCASSQRQLYQETQYFGPGTRLLVL.

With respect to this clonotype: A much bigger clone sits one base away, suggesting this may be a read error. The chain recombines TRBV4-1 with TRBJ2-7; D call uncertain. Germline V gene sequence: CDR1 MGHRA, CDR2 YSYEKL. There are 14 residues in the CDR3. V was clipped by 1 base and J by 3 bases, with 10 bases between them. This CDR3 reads CASSQATYYYEQYF. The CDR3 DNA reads TGCGCCAGCAGCCAAGCGACGTACTACTACGAGCAGTACTTC.

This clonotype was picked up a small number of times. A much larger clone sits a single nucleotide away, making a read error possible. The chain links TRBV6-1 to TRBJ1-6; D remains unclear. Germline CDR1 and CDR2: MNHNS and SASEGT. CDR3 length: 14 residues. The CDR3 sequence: CASSRGRDNSALHF. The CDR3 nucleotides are TGTGCCAGCAGTCGCGGACGTGATAATTCAGCCCTCCACTTT.

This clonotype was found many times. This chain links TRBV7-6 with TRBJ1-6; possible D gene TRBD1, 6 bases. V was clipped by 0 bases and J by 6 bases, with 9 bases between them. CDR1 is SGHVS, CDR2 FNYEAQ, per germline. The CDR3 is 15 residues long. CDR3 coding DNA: TGTGCCAGCAGCTTAGCGCGGACAGTTAATTCACCCCTCCACTTT. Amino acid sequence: CASSLARTVNSPLHF. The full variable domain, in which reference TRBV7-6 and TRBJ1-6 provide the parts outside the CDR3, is GAGVSQSPRYKVTKRGQDVALRCDPISGHVSLYWYRQALGQGPEFLTYFNYEAQQDKSGLPNDRFSAERPEGSISTLTIQRTEQRDSAMYRCASSLARTVNSPLHFGNGTRLTVT.

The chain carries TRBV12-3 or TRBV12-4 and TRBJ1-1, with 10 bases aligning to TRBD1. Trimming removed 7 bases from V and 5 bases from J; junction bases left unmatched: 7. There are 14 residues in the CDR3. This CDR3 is CASNPTGGGTEAFF. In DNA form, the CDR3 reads TGTGCCAGCAACCCGACAGGGGGCGGTACTGAAGCTTTCTTT.

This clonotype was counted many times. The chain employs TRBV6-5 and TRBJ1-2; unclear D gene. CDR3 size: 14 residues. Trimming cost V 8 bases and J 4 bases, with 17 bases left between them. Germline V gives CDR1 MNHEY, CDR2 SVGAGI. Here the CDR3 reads CASDAGPGIYGYTF. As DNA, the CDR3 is TGTGCCAGCGATGCTGGACCGGGGATCTATGGCTACACCTTC.

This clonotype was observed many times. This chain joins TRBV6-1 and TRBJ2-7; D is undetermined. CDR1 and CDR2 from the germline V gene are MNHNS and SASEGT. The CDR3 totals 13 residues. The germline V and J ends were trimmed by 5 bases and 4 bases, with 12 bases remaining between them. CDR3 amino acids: CASSRKRGYEQYF. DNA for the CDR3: TGTGCCAGCAGTCGCAAAAGAGGATACGAGCAGTACTTC.

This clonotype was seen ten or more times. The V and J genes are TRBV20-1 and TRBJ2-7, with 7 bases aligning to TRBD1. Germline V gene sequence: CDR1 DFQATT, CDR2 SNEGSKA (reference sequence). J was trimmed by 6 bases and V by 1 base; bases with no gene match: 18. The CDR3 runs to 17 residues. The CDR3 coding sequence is TGCAGTGCTAGAGCCTATGAAGGGACAGTTACCCGGGGCGAGCAGTACTTC. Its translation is CSARAYEGTVTRGEQYF.

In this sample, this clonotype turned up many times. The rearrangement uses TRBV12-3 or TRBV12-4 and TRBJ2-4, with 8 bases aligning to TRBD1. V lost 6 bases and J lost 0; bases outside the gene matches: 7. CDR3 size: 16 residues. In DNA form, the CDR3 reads TGTGCCAGCAGAGGAACAGGGGGTCAAGCCAAAAACATTCAGTACTTC. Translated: CASRGTGGQAKNIQYF.

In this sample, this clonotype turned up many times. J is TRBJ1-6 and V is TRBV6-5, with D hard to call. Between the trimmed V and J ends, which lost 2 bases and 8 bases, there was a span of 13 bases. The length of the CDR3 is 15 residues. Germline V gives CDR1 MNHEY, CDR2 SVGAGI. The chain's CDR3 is CASSYESDGHSPLHF. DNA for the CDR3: TGTGCCAGCAGTTACGAGAGTGATGGGCATTCACCCCTCCACTTT.

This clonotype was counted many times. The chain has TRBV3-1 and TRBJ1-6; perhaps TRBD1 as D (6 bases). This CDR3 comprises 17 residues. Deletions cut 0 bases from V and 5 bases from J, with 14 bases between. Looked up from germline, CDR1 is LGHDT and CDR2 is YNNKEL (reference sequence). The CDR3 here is CASSQEGSGADNSPLHF. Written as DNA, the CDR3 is TGTGCCAGCAGCCAAGAAGGGTCGGGGGCAGATAATTCACCCCTCCACTTT.

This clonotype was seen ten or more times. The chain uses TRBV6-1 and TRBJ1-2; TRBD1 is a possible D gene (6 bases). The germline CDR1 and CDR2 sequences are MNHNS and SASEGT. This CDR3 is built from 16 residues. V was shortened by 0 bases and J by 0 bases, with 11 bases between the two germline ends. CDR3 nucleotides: TGTGCCAGCAGTGAAGCGAGAGGGGGACCTAACTATGGCTACACCTTC. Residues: CASSEARGGPNYGYTF.

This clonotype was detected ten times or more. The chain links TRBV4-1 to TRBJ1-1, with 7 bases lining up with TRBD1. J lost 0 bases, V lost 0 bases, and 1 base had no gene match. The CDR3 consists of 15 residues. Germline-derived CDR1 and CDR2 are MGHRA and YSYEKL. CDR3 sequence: CASSQEGTVNTEAFF. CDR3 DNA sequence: TGCGCCAGCAGCCAAGAGGGGACAGTGAACACTGAAGCTTTCTTT.

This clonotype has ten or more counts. The CDR3 DNA reads as TGCGCCAGCAGCCAAGGGGGAGCCTTTTATAACTATGGCTACACCTTC. This codes for CASSQGGAFYNYGYTF. The chain uses TRBV4-1 and TRBJ1-2, with D hard to call. Germline-derived CDR1 and CDR2 are MGHRA and YSYEKL. Trimming took 1 base from V and 1 from J, leaving 13 bases between them. The CDR3 has 16 residues.

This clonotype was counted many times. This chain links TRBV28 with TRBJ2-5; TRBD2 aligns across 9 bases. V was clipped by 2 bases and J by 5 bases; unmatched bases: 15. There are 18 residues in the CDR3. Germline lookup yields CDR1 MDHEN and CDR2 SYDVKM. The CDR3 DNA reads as TGTGCCAGCAGTTTAAATGTCGTTAGCGGGAGAGAGAGGGAGACCCAGTACTTC. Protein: CASSLNVVSGRERETQYF.

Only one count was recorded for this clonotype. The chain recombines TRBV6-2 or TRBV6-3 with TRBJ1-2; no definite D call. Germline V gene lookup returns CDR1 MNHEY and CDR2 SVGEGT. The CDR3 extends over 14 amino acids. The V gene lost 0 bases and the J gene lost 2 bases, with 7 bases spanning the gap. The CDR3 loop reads CASSYSGPNYGYTF. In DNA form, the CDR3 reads TGTGCCAGCAGTTACTCCGGGCCCAACTATGGCTACACCTTC.

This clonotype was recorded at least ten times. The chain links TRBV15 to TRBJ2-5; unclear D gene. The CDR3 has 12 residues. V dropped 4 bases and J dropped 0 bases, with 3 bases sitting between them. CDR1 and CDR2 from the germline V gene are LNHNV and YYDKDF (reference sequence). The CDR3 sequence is CATSNNQETQYF. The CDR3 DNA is TGTGCCACCAGCAACAACCAAGAGACCCAGTACTTC.

The CDR3 DNA reads as TGTGCCAGTAGGATAACAGGGGTGGGTCAGCCCCAGCATTTT. This gives the protein CASRITGVGQPQHF. The chain carries TRBV19 and TRBJ1-5; 7 bases agree with TRBD1. CDR3 length equals 14 residues. Germline V gene lookup returns CDR1 LNHDA and CDR2 SQIVND (reference sequence). The trim removed 6 bases at V and 6 bases at J, leaving 8 bases unmatched.

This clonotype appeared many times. CDR3 residues: CASSNGLAGAYEQYF. CDR3 coding DNA: TGTGCCAGCAGCAACGGACTAGCGGGCGCCTACGAGCAGTACTTC. This rearrangement joins TRBV6-5 to TRBJ2-7; 11 nucleotides agree with TRBD2. Trimming removed 6 bases from V and 2 bases from J; junction bases left unmatched: 6. Per the germline V gene, CDR1 is MNHEY and CDR2 is SVGAGI. The CDR3 covers 15 residues.